The 18 T cell receptor beta chains listed next were all sequenced from one sample in a study of OX40 agonist ivuxolimab in advanced cancers. Clones were read by immunoSEQ multiplex PCR, and TCRdb kept only the in-frame ones, dropping some. The top ten clones hold 32% of a sample with 30,000 to 45,000 clones, over 70% of them seen once. The sample was CD4+ or CD8+ T cells sorted from blood, taken in a trial of the OX40 agonist ivuxolimab. The receptors originated from an adult with an advanced solid tumor such as melanoma, head and neck, liver or kidney cancer.

This rearrangement joins TRBV11-2 to TRBJ2-3; 10 bases are a match to TRBD2. This CDR3 comprises 17 residues. In germline, CDR1 is SGHAT, CDR2 FQNNGV. V lost 2 bases to trimming and J lost 3 bases; unmatched junction nucleotides: 8. The CDR3 region has the DNA TGTGCCAGCAGCTTATGGCTAGCGGGAGTGGGGACAGATACGCAGTATTTT. Translated, it gives CASSLWLAGVGTDTQYF.

This chain uses TRBV29-1 with TRBJ1-1, with D possibly matching TRBD1 (5 bases). The CDR3 is made up of 14 amino acids. With 6 bases removed from V and 0 bases from J, the gap between germline ends came to 14 bases. CDR1 and CDR2 (germline): SQVTM, ANQGSEA. Here the CDR3 DNA reads TGCAGCGTCCAGGAGGACAACCTGAACACTGAAGCTTTCTTT. It codes for CSVQEDNLNTEAFF.

The chain has TRBV6-6 and TRBJ1-1; D remains ambiguous. CDR1 is MNHNY and CDR2 is SVGAGI in the germline V gene (reference sequence). The CDR3 is 13 amino acids. The germline V and J ends were trimmed by 2 bases and 3 bases, with 7 bases remaining between them. In DNA, the CDR3 is TGTGCCAGCAGTTACGATGGGTACACTGAAGCTTTCTTT. This translates into CASSYDGYTEAFF.

This chain connects TRBV7-9 to TRBJ1-2; no clear D. The CDR3 has 14 residues. V dropped 9 bases and J dropped 2 bases, with 16 bases sitting between them. Germline values: CDR1 SEHNR, CDR2 FQNEAQ (reference sequence). The CDR3 protein is CASSWLAKNYGYTF. CDR3 DNA: TGTGCCAGTTCCTGGTTAGCAAAAAACTATGGCTACACCTTC.

The chain employs TRBV28 and TRBJ2-5; TRBD1 or TRBD2 may be the D gene (5 bases each). The J call may be mistaken, given a closer DNA end match to TRBJ2-7. CDR3 length equals 15 residues. Germline CDR1 MDHEN, CDR2 SYDVKM. The CDR3 sequence: CASTARAGTSYEQYF. The DNA of the CDR3 is TGTGCCAGCACGGCAAGGGCCGGGACCTCCTACGAGCAGTACTTC.

The V call is TRBV7-2, the J call TRBJ1-6; possible D gene TRBD1, 5 bases. The CDR3 has 14 amino acids. CDR1 and CDR2 from the germline V gene are SGHTA and FQGNSA. V shed 1 base and J shed 10 bases, with 11 bases lying between them. This CDR3 reads CASSLGGLHSPLHF. CDR3 sequence (DNA): TGTGCCAGCAGCTTAGGGGGACTACACTCACCCCTCCACTTT. The whole variable domain, filled in from reference TRBV7-2 and TRBJ1-6, reads GAGVSQSPSNKVTEKGKDVELRCDPISGHTALYWYRQSLGQGLEFLIYFQGNSAPDKSGLPSDRFSAERTGGSVSTLTIQRTQQEDSAVYLCASSLGGLHSPLHFGNGTRLTVT.

This clone occurred once. The rearrangement uses TRBV4-1 and TRBJ2-1, with no clear D. Germline V gene lookup returns CDR1 MGHRA and CDR2 YSYEKL. The V end lost 0 bases, the J end lost 7 bases, and 7 bases lay between the germline ends. This CDR3 has 13 residues. CDR3 sequence (DNA): TGCGCCAGCAGCCAAGATTGGCAGAATGAGCAGTTCTTC. Translation gives CASSQDWQNEQFF.

V and J are TRBV6-6 and TRBJ2-1; 9 bases line up with TRBD2. J was trimmed by 5 bases and V by 7 bases; bases with no gene match: 9. Germline V gene sequence: CDR1 MNHNY, CDR2 SVGAGI (reference sequence). There are 15 residues in the CDR3. CDR3: CASKTGTSFDNEQFF. DNA for the CDR3: TGTGCCAGCAAAACCGGGACTAGCTTCGACAATGAGCAGTTCTTC.

The chain links TRBV7-2 to TRBJ2-2, with TRBD1 identical over 7 bases. CDR3 length: 15 amino acids. J lost 1 base, V lost 5 bases, and 4 bases had no gene match. Germline V gene lookup returns CDR1 SGHTA and CDR2 FQGNSA. As DNA, the CDR3 is TGTGCCAGCAGCCCGGGACAGTTGAACACCGGGGAGCTGTTTTTT. It specifies CASSPGQLNTGELFF.

This chain joins TRBV2 and TRBJ1-6; D perhaps matches TRBD1 (5 bases). CDR1 SNHLY and CDR2 FYNNEI come from the germline V gene. CDR3 length equals 17 residues. V lost 3 bases, J lost 1 base, and 13 bases lay in between. CDR3 sequence (DNA): TGTGCCAGCAGTGATATAGAGGGGAGGTCCTATAATTCACCCCTCCACTTT. Its protein is CASSDIEGRSYNSPLHF.

V is TRBV9 and J is TRBJ2-1; 11 nucleotides agree with TRBD2. Germline values: CDR1 SGDLS, CDR2 YYNGEE. J lost 10 bases, V lost 0 bases, and 18 bases had no gene match. This CDR3 is built from 19 residues. CDR3 sequence (DNA): TGTGCCAGCAGCGTAGCATTGGGACTAGCGGAAGCCTCGGATGGGGAGCAGTTCTTC. This translates into CASSVALGLAEASDGEQFF.

The chain employs TRBV13 and TRBJ1-1, with D possibly matching TRBD1 (6 bases). CDR3 length equals 14 residues. CDR1 and CDR2 (germline): PRHDT, FYEKMQ (reference sequence). V shed 3 bases and J shed 6 bases, with 14 bases lying between them. The CDR3 DNA reads as TGTGCCAGCAGCTTCCGAGGGGGAGGGGCTGAAGCTTTCTTT. This sequence encodes CASSFRGGGAEAFF.

The rearrangement uses TRBV2 and TRBJ2-6; D may be TRBD1 (5 bases). Germline V CDR1 and CDR2: SNHLY, FYNNEI. V lost 6 bases and J 1 base, leaving 7 bases between the germline ends. CDR3 size: 14 residues. The chain's CDR3 is CASRDSSGANVLTF. CDR3 bases: TGTGCCAGCAGAGACAGTTCTGGGGCCAACGTCCTGACTTTC.

The chain employs TRBV6-5 and TRBJ1-1; D call uncertain. The CDR3 covers 14 residues. V was pared by 2 bases and J by 1 base, with 8 bases between. From germline, CDR1 is MNHEY and CDR2 SVGAGI. The CDR3 DNA is TGTGCCAGCAGTTACAGGGCCGAGAACACTGAAGCTTTCTTT. It codes for CASSYRAENTEAFF.

V usage is TRBV7-9 and J usage is TRBJ1-5; 7 bases align to TRBD1. The CDR3 totals 15 residues. V shed 6 bases and J 3 bases; nucleotides not matched to a gene: 8. CDR1 is SEHNR and CDR2 is FQNEAQ in the germline V gene (reference sequence). The CDR3 nucleotides read TGTGCCAGCAGTCCCGGACAGGACCCCAATCAGCCCCAGCATTTT. This sequence encodes CASSPGQDPNQPQHF.

The chain joins TRBV10-3 to TRBJ2-7, with 8 nucleotides matching TRBD1. Germline CDR1 reads ENHRY; CDR2 reads SYGVKD. The CDR3 covers 14 residues. V shed 6 bases and J 2 bases; nucleotides not matched to a gene: 6. The CDR3 protein is CAISLQGGPYEQYF. As DNA, the CDR3 is TGTGCCATCAGCTTACAGGGGGGTCCCTACGAGCAGTACTTC.

The chain employs TRBV6-1 and TRBJ2-2, with D perhaps TRBD2 (6 bases). The germline V gene encodes CDR1 MNHNS and CDR2 SASEGT. Trimming cost V 6 bases and J 6 bases, with 17 bases left between them. This CDR3 is 15 amino acids long. The CDR3 DNA is TGTGCCAGCAGACTAACGGGGGAGACCCCCGGGGAGCTGTTTTTT. Protein: CASRLTGETPGELFF.

CDR3 DNA sequence: TGTGCCAGCAGCGTTAAACACGGACAATCAGGAGAGACCCAGTACTTC. Protein product: CASSVKHGQSGETQYF. V and J are TRBV9 and TRBJ2-5; D is perhaps TRBD1 (5 bases). This CDR3 is 16 amino acids long. Per germline, CDR1 SGDLS and CDR2 YYNGEE. V gave up 2 bases and J gave up 4 bases, with 18 bases separating them.